Sequencing of this T cell receptor beta chain was carried out in a study of shared clonotypes between healthy human individuals. Looking at the study overall: Used for every donor were three CD4 naive, three CD4 memory, two CD8 naive and one CD8 memory plate.

Findings and limits, study-wide: Blood was the sole source, and tissue repertoires probably differ. Donors were few, which limited the genetic and exposure-history diversity represented.

Germline CDR1 reads MDHEN; CDR2 reads SYDVKM. The CDR3 loop spans 20 amino acids. V lost 4 bases to trimming and J lost 0 bases, with 22 bases between them. Clones were read by immunoSEQ multiplex PCR, and TCRdb kept only the in-frame ones, dropping some. The repertoire consists of around 1.5 million clones, with approximately 98% occurring once and the leading ten covering 0.45%. Note on this clone: The antigen is unknown.

The material sequenced was naive CD4+ T cells sorted from blood. The subset is: CD45RA+ positively selected. The TCR was taken from a man aged 25 to 45 in good health. The chain combines TRBV28 with TRBJ2-6; D not certain. CDR3 sequence: CASSSTFFGLPFSGANVLTF. CDR3 coding DNA: TGTGCCAGCAGTTCTACATTTTTTGGCCTTCCTTTCTCTGGGGCCAACGTCCTGACTTTC.